This TCR beta chain originates from a study of regulatory T cells in long-lasting Graves disease. Study conclusions and caveats: Graves' patients with persistent disease showed TCR diversity lower than patients newly diagnosed.

This clonotype was seen only a few times. Its antigen is currently unknown. Library construction for TCR beta used iRepertoire HTBI primers and Arm-PCR of CDR3 regions. TCRdb recomputed calls from the multiplex PCR reads with MiXCR, one row per CDR3 protein. The table includes 390,000 or so distinct CDR3 sequences, 23% detected once. The time point: persistent/refractory GD, antithyroid drugs over 5 years with positive TRAb. PBMC-extracted RNA yielded the TCR library. This clonotype was obtained from a woman between 40 and 50 years old with Graves disease. Sequenced material: peripheral blood mononuclear cells (PBMCs), taken when the disease was refractory, from a patient treated with antithyroid drugs.

The CDR3: CASSLTGLGEAQYF. CDR3 nucleotide sequence: TGTGCCAGCAGCCTAACAGGGTTGGGGGAGGCCCAGTACTTC. The V and J genes are TRBV28 and TRBJ2-5; the D call may be TRBD1 or TRBD2 (6 bases each). CDR1 and CDR2 (germline): MDHEN, SYDVKM. The CDR3 is 14 residues long. V gave up 6 bases and J gave up 9 bases, with 20 bases separating them.